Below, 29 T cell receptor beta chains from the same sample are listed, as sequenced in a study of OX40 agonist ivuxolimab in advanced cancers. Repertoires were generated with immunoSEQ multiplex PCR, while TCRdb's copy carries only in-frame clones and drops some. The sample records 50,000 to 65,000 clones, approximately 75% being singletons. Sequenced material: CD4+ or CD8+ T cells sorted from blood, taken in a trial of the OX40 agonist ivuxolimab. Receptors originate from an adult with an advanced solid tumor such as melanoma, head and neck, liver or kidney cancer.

Here the CDR3 DNA reads TGTGCCAGTAGTCCCCGGGACAGGGTCTACGAGCAGTACTTC. The encoded protein is CASSPRDRVYEQYF. The chain combines TRBV19 with TRBJ2-7; TRBD1 matches 9 bases. Looked up from germline, CDR1 is LNHDA and CDR2 is SQIVND (reference sequence). V shed 5 bases, J shed 3 bases, and the junction held 5 bases outside the gene matches. The CDR3 runs 14 residues. Full variable domain (outside the CDR3, taken from reference TRBV19 and TRBJ2-7): DGGITQSPKYLFRKEGQNVTLSCEQNLNHDAMYWYRQDPGQGLRLIYYSQIVNDFQKGDIAEGYSVSREKKESFPLTVTSAQKNPTAFYLCASSPRDRVYEQYFGPGTRLTVT.

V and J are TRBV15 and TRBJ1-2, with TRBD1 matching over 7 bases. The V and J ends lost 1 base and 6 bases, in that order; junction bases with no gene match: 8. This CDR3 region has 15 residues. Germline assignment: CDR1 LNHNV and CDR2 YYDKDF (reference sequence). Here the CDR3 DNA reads TGTGCCACCAGCAGAGTTGACAGGGAGGGTGATGGCTACACCTTC. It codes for CATSRVDREGDGYTF.

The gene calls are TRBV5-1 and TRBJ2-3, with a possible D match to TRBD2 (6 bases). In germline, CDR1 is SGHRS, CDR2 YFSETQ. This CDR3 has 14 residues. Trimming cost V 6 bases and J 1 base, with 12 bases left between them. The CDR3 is CASTGVFGTDTQYF. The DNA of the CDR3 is TGCGCCAGCACGGGGGTTTTTGGCACAGATACGCAGTATTTT.

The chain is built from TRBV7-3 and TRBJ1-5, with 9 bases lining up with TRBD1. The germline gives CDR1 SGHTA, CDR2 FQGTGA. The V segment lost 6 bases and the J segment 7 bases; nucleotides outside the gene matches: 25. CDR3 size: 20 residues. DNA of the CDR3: TGTGCCAGCAGTCATCATTTGACCGTCCGGGGACAGGGTGATGGGCAGCCCCAGCATTTT. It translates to CASSHHLTVRGQGDGQPQHF.

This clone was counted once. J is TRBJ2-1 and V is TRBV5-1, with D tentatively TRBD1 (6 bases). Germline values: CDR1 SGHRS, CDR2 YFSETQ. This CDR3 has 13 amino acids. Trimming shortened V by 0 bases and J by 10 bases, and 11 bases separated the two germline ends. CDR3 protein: CASSLGTGYEQFF. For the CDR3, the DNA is TGCGCCAGCAGCTTGGGAACAGGGTACGAGCAGTTCTTC. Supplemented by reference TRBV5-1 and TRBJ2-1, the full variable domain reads KAGVTQTPRYLIKTRGQQVTLSCSPISGHRSVSWYQQTPGQGLQFLFEYFSETQRNKGNFPGRFSGRQFSNSRSEMNVSTLELGDSALYLCASSLGTGYEQFFGPGTRLTVL.

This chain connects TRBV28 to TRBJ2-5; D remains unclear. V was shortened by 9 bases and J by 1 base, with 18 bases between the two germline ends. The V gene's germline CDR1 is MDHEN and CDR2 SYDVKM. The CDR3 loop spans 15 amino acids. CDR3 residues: CASQKSWNGQETQYF. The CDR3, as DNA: TGTGCCAGTCAGAAAAGCTGGAACGGCCAAGAGACCCAGTACTTC.

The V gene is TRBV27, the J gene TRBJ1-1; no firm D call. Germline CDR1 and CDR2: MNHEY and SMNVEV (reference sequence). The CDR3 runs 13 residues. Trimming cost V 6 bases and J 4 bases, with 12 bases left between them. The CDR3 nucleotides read TGTGCCAGCAGCCGTTCTTTGGGCACTGAAGCTTTCTTT. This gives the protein CASSRSLGTEAFF.

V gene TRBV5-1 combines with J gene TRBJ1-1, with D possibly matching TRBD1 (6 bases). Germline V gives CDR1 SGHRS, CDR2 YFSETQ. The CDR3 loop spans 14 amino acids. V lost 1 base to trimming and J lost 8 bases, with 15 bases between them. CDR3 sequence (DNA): TGCGCCAGCAGCTTGAGTTGGCAGGGGTTCGAAGCTTTCTTT. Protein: CASSLSWQGFEAFF.

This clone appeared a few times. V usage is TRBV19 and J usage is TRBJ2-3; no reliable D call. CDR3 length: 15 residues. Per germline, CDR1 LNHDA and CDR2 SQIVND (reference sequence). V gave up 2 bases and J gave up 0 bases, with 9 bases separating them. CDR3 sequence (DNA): TGTGCCAGTAGTATAACCAGCTCTAGCACAGATACGCAGTATTTT. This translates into CASSITSSSTDTQYF.

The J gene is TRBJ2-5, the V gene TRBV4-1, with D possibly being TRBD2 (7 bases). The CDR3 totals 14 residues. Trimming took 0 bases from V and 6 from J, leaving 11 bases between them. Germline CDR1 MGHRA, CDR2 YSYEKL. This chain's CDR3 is CASSQERGAQTQYF. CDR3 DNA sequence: TGCGCCAGCAGCCAAGAACGGGGGGCCCAGACCCAGTACTTC.

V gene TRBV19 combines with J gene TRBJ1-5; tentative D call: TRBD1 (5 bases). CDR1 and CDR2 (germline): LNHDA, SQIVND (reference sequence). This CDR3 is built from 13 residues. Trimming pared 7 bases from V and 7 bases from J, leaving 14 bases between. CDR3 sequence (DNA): TGTGCCAGTACCTTAGGGACCAGGCAGCCCCAGCATTTT. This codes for CASTLGTRQPQHF.

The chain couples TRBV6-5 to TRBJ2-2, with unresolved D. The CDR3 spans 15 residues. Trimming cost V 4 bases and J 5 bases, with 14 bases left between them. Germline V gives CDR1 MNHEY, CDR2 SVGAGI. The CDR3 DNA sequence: TGTGCCAGCAGTTCCCTGACCGCACAAACCGGGGAGCTGTTTTTT. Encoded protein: CASSSLTAQTGELFF.

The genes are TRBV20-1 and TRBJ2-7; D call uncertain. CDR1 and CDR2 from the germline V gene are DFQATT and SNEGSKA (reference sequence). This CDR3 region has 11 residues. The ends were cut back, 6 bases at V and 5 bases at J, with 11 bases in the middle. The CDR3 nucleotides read TGCAGTGCCCGTCGTACCGACGAGCAGTACTTC. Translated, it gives CSARRTDEQYF.

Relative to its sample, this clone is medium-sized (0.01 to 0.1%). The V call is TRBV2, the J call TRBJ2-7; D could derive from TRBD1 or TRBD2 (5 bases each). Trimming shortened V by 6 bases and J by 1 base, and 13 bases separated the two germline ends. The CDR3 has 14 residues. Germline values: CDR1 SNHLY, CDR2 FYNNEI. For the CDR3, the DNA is TGTGCCAGCAGGCGGAGACAGCGGTCCTACGAGCAGTACTTC. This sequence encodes CASRRRQRSYEQYF.

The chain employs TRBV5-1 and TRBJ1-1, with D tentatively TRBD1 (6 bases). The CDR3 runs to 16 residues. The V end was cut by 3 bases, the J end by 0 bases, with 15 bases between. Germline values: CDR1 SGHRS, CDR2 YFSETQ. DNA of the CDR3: TGCGCCAGCAGCTCAACAGGGTGGAGACTGAACACTGAAGCTTTCTTT. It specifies CASSSTGWRLNTEAFF.

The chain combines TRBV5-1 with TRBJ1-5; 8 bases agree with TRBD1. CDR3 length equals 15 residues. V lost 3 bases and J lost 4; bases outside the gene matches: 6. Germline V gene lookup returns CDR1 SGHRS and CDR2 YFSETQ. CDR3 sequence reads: CASSSTGAGNQPQHF. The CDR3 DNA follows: TGCGCCAGCAGCTCGACAGGGGCGGGGAATCAGCCCCAGCATTTT.

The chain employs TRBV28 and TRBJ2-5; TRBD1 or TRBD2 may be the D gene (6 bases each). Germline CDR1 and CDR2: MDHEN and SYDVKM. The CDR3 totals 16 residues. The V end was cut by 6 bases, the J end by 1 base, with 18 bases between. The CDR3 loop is CASSSTSTGAQETQYF. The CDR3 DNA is TGTGCCAGCAGCTCGACTTCTACGGGGGCCCAAGAGACCCAGTACTTC.

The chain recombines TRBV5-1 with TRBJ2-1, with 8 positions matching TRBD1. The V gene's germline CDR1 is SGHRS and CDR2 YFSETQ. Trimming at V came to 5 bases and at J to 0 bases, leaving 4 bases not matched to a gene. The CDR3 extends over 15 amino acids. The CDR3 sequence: CASRRDRSSYNEQFF. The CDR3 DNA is TGCGCCAGCAGACGGGACAGGAGCTCCTACAATGAGCAGTTCTTC.

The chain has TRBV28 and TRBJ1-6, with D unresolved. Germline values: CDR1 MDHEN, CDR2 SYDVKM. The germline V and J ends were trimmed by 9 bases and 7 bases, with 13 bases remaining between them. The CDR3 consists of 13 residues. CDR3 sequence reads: CARSVGRNSPLHF. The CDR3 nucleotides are TGTGCCAGGAGCGTAGGGAGGAATTCACCCCTCCACTTT.

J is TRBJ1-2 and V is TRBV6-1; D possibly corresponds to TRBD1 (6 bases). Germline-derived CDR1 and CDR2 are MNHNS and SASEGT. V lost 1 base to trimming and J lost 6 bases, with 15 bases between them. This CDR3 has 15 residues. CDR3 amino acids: CASSEVVQGRDGYTF. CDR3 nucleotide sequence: TGTGCCAGCAGTGAAGTAGTTCAGGGGAGAGATGGCTACACCTTC.

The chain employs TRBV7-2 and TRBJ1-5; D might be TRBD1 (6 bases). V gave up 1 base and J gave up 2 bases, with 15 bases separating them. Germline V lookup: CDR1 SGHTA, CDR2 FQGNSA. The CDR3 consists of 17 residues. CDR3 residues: CASSLVGGQLGNQPQHF. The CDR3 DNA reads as TGTGCCAGCAGCTTAGTCGGGGGGCAGTTGGGCAATCAGCCCCAGCATTTT.

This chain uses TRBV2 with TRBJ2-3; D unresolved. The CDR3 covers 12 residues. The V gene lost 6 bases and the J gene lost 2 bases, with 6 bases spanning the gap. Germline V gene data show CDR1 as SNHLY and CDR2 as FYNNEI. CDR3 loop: CASRATTDTQYF. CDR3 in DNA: TGTGCCAGCAGGGCTACCACAGATACGCAGTATTTT. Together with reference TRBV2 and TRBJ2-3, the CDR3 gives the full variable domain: EPEVTQTPSHQVTQMGQEVILRCVPISNHLYFYWYRQILGQKVEFLVSFYNNEISEKSEIFDDQFSVERPDGSNFTLKIRSTKLEDSAMYFCASRATTDTQYFGPGTRLTVL.

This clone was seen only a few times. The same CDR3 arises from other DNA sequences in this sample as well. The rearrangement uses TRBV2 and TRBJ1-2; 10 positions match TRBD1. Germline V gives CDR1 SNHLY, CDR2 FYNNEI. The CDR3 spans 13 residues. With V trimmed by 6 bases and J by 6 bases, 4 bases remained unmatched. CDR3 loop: CASSRDRGHGYTF. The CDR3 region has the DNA TGTGCCAGCAGCCGGGACAGGGGTCATGGCTACACCTTC.

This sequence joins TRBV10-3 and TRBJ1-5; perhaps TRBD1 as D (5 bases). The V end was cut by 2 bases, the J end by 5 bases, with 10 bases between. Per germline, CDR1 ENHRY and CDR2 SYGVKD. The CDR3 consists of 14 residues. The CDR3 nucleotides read TGTGCCATCAGTGAGGGGGACTTCGATCAGCCCCAGCATTTT. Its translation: CAISEGDFDQPQHF.

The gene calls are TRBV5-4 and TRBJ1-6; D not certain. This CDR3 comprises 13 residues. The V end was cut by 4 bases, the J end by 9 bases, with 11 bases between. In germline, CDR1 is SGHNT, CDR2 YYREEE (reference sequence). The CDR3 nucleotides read TGTGCCAGCAGCCCCGACCTGGGTTCACCCCTCCACTTT. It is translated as CASSPDLGSPLHF.

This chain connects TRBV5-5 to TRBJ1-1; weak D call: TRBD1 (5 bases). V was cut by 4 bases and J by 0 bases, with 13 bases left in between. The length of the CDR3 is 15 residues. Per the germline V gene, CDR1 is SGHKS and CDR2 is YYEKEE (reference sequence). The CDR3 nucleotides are TGTGCCAGCAGCCCCGGGGCCCTCATGAACACTGAAGCTTTCTTT. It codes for CASSPGALMNTEAFF.

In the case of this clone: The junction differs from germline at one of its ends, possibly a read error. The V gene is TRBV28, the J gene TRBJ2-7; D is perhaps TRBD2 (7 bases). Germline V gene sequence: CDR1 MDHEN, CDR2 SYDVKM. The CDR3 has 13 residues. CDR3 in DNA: TGTGCCAGCAGTCCATCGGGGGGCGGGCAATTCCTCTTC. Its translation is CASSPSGGGQFLF.

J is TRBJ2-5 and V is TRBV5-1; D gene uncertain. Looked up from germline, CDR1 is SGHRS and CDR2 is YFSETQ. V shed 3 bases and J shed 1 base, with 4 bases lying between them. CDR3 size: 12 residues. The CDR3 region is CASSSAQETQYF. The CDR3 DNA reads TGCGCCAGCAGCTCCGCCCAAGAGACCCAGTACTTC.

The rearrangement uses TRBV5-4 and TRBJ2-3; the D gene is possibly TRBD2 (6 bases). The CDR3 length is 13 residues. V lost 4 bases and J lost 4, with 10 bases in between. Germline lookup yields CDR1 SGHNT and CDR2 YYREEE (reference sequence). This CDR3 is CASSLKRADTQYF. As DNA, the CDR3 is TGTGCCAGCAGCCTCAAGCGGGCAGATACGCAGTATTTT. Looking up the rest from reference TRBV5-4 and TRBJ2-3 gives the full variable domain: ETGVTQSPTHLIKTRGQQVTLRCSSQSGHNTVSWYQQALGQGPQFIFQYYREEENGRGNFPPRFSGLQFPNYSSELNVNALELDDSALYLCASSLKRADTQYFGPGTRLTVL.